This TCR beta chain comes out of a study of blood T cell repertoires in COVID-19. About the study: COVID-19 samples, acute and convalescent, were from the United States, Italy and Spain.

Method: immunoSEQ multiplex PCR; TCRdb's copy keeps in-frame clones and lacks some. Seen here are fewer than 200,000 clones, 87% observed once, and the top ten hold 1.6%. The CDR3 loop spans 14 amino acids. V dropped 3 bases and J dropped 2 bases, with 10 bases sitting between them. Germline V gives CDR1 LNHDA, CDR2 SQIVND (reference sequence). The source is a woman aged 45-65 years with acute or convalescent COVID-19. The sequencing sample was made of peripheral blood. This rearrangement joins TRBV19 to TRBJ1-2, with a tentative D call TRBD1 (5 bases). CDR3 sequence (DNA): TGTGCCAGTAGTATGTCGCGGGGGAACTATGGCTACACCTTC. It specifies CASSMSRGNYGYTF.